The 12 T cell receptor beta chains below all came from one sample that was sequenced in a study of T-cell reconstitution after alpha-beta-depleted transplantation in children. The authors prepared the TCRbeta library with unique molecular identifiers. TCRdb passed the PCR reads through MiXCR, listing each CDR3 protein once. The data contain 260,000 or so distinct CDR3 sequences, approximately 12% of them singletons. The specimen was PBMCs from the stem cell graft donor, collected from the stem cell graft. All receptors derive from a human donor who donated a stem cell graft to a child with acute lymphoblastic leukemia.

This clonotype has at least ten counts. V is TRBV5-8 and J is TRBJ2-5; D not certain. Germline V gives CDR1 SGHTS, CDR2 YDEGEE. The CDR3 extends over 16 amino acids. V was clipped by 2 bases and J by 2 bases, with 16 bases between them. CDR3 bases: TGTGCCAGCAGCTTAAGAAGGTTCCAGTTTCAAGAGACCCAGTACTTC. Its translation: CASSLRRFQFQETQYF.

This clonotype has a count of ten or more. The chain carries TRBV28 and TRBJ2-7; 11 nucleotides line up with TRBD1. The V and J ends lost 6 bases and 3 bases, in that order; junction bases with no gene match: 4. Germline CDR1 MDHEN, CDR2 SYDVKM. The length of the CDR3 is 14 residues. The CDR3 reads CASRPGQGGYEQYF. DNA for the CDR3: TGTGCCAGCAGACCGGGACAGGGGGGCTACGAGCAGTACTTC.

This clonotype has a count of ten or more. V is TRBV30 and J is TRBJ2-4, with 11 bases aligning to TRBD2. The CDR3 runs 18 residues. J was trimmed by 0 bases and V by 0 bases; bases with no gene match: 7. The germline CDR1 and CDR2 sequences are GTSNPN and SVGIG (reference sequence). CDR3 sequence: CAWSVLAGVGRAKNIQYF. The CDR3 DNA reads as TGTGCCTGGAGTGTACTAGCGGGAGTTGGGAGAGCCAAAAACATTCAGTACTTC.

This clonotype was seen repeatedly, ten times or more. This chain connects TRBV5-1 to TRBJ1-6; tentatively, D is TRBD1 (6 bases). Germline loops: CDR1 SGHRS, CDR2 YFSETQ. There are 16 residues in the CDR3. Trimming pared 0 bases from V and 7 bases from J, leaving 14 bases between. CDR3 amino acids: CASSLAVGGGNSPLHF. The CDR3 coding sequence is TGCGCCAGCAGCTTGGCTGTAGGGGGGGGAAATTCACCCCTCCACTTT.

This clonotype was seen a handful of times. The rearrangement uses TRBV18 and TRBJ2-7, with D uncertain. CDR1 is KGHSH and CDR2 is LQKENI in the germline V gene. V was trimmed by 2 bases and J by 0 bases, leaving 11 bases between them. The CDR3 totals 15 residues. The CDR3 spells CASSPSQDASYEQYF. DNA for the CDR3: TGTGCCAGCTCACCAAGTCAGGATGCCTCCTACGAGCAGTACTTC.

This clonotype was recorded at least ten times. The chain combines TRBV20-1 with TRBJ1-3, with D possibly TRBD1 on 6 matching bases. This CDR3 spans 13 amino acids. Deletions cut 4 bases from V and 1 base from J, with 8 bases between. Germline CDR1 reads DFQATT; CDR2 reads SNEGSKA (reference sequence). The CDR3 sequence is CSATGASGNTIYF. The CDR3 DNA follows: TGCAGTGCTACAGGGGCTTCTGGAAACACCATATATTTT.

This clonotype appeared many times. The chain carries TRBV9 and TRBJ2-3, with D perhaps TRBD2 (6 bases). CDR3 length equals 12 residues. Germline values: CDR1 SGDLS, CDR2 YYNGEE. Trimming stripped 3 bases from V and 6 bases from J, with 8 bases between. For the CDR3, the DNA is TGTGCCAGCAGCGGAAGCGGGGATACGCAGTATTTT. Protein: CASSGSGDTQYF.

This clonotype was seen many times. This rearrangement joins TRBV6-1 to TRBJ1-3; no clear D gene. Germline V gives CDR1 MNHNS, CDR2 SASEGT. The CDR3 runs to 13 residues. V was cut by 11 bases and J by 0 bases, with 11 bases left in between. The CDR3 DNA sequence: TGTGCCGCCCAGGCGGGCTCTGGAAACACCATATATTTT. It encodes CAAQAGSGNTIYF.

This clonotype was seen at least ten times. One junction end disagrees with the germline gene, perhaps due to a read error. The CDR3 here is CASSFLAGTSHEQYF. CDR3 DNA sequence: TGTGCCAGCAGTTTTCTGGCGGGGACCTCCCACGAGCAGTACTTC. This chain uses TRBV12-3 or TRBV12-4 with TRBJ2-7, with D perhaps matching TRBD2 (6 bases). This CDR3 has 15 residues.

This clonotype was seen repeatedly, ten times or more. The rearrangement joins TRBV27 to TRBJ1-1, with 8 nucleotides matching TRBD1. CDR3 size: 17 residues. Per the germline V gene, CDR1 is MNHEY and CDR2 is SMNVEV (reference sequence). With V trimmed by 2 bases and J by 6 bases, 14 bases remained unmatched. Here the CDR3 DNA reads TGTGCCAGCAGTTTAAGGAAAGGAGGGCAGGGGGCGTCTGAAGCTTTCTTT. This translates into CASSLRKGGQGASEAFF.

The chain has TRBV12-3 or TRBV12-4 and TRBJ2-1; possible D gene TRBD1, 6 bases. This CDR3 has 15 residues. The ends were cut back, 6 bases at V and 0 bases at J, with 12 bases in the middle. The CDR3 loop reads CASSVDRSSYNEQFF. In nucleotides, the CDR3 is TGTGCCAGCAGCGTCGACAGGAGCTCCTACAATGAGCAGTTCTTC.

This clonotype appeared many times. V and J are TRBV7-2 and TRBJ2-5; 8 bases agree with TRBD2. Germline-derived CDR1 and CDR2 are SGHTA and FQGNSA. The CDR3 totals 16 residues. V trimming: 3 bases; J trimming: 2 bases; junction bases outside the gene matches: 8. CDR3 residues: CASSLPGGAGQETQYF. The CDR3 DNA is TGTGCCAGCAGCTTGCCCGGGGGGGCGGGACAAGAGACCCAGTACTTC.